Described below is a single TCR beta chain sequence and its context. Antigen unknown. Researchers ran the PCR with 60 Vbeta and 13 Jbeta primers. The protocol was immunoSEQ multiplex PCR, while the TCRdb copy is restricted to in-frame clones and leaves out a portion. The sample yields some 130,000 clones, 60% to 80% seen once. V gave up 3 bases and J gave up 7 bases; unmatched junction bases: 7. This CDR3 contains 14 residues. Looked up from germline, CDR1 is MDHEN and CDR2 is SYDVKM. The data were taken from a study of cytomegalovirus exposure and HLA in healthy donors. Study observations and caveats: Later analysis suggested most CMV-associated TCR beta chains were HLA-restricted. Productive rates of about 87% or about 30% were seen for most TCR beta V segments in an earlier analysis.

The receptor comes from a man aged 25 to 45 in good health and CMV-seronegative. The chain joins TRBV28 to TRBJ1-2; 8 nucleotides agree with TRBD1. The sequenced sample was PBMCs. The CDR3 is CASSFTDRESGYTF. CDR3 in DNA: TGTGCCAGCAGTTTTACGGACAGGGAAAGTGGCTACACCTTC.